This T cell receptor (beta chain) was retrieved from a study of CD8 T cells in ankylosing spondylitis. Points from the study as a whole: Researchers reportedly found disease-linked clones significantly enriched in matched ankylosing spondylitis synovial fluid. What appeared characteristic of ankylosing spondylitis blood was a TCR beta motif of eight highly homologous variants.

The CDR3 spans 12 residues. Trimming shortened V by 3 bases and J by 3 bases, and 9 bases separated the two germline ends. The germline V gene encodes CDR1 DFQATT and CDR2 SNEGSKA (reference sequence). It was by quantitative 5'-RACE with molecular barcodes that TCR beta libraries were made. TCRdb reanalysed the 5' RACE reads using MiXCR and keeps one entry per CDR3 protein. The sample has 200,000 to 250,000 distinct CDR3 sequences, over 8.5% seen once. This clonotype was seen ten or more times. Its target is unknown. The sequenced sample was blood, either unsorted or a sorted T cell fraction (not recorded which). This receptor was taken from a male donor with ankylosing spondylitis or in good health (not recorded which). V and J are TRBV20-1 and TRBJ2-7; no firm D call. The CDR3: CSARFPGYEQYF. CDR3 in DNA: TGCAGTGCTAGGTTTCCGGGCTACGAGCAGTACTTC.